The sample holds one count of the clone carrying this T cell receptor (beta chain). Its antigen is as yet unknown. Naivety among CD8 cells was defined by CD45RO negativity and positive CCR7 selection, thereby excluding terminally differentiated effector memory CD45RA+ cells. The sample originates from a study of shared clonotypes between healthy human individuals. Findings and caveats of the study: Genetic and exposure-history diversity was limited by the few donors. Generation of non-shared clonotypes was less probable than generation of clonotypes shared by all four donors. Sorted-subset sequencing, rarefaction showed, was incomplete despite large depth.

Deep was the level used in running the assay. Assay used: immunoSEQ multiplex PCR; TCRdb lists only in-frame clones, some missing. The sample has millions of clones, 85% to 95% seen once. With 1 base clipped from V and 5 bases from J, the junction kept 8 bases outside the gene matches. CDR3 length: 16 amino acids. Germline loops: CDR1 MDHEN, CDR2 SYDVKM. The chain has TRBV28 and TRBJ2-5; 9 bases align to TRBD2. The TCR sequence derives from a man aged 18 to 30 in good health. Some clones in this sample may be carry-over from other donors' samples. The material sequenced was naive CD8+ T cells from PBMCs. Here the CDR3 DNA reads TGTGCCAGCAGTTTATTGTTTAGCGGGAGTTCGGAGACCCAGTACTTC. Translating gives CASSLLFSGSSETQYF.